One sample yielded the 10 T cell receptor beta chains listed below, sequenced in a study of T cells in women clearing cervical HPV infection. Assay used: immunoSEQ multiplex PCR; TCRdb lists only in-frame clones, some missing. The sample table includes tens of thousands of clones. Sequenced sample: blood buffy coat. These receptors were collected from a woman between 18 and 75 years old with a cervical HPV16 infection that either progressed to CIN3+ or cleared (not recorded which).

Note on this clone: Read sequence stops 3 residues before the CDR3 end, and the germline J gene provides the missing end. The V gene is TRBV19, the J gene TRBJ1-2, with D hard to call. The CDR3 loop spans 15 amino acids. Germline CDR1 and CDR2: LNHDA and SQIVND (reference sequence). The CDR3 loop is CASSRGSGSSYDYTF. The CDR3 DNA, read in part, is TGTGCCAGTAGTCGAGGGAGCGGGAGCTCCTACGAC.

Comment on this clone: With the read ending 3 residues before the CDR3 end, the germline J gene is used to fill in that end. The chain has TRBV28 and TRBJ2-3; 7 bases map to TRBD1. Germline V lookup: CDR1 MDHEN, CDR2 SYDVKM. The CDR3 extends over 14 amino acids. Trimming removed 6 bases from V and 6 bases from J; junction bases left unmatched: 9. CDR3 bases read: TGTGCCAGCAGATCGACAGGGATTCTGGATACG. Protein product: CASRSTGILDT. The complete CDR3 reads CASRSTGILDTQYF.

In the case of this clone: The read stops 3 residues short of the end of the CDR3; the missing end is completed from the germline J gene. The chain carries TRBV7-9 and TRBJ2-1, with D perhaps TRBD2 (6 bases). The CDR3 is 14 residues long. Trimming removed 4 bases at V and 7 bases at J, with 14 bases between. Germline values: CDR1 SEHNR, CDR2 FQNEAQ (reference sequence). The covered CDR3 bases are TGTGCCAGCAGCTCGTCCGGGACTCTGAATGAG. Translation: CASSSSGTLNE. The entire CDR3 reads CASSSSGTLNEQFF.

About this clone: The read is 3 residues too short to cover the CDR3 end, so that end is filled in from the germline J gene. The rearrangement uses TRBV11-3 and TRBJ2-1; D remains ambiguous. CDR1 and CDR2 from the germline V gene are SGHNT and YENEEA. The CDR3 has 15 residues. V lost 0 bases and J lost 3, with 9 bases in between. The CDR3 reads CASSLESDFYNEQFF. Incomplete CDR3 DNA: TGTGCCAGCAGCTTAGAGTCAGATTTCTACAATGAG. Together with reference TRBV11-3 and TRBJ2-1, the CDR3 gives the full variable domain: EAGVVQSPRYKIIEKKQPVAFWCNPISGHNTLYWYLQNLGQGPELLIRYENEEAVDDSQLPKDRFSAERLKGVDSTLKIQPAELGDSAVYLCASSLESDFYNEQFFGPGTRLTVL.

A remark on this clone: The CDR3 end falls 3 residues outside the read, so it is completed with the germline J gene. V usage is TRBV11-3 and J usage is TRBJ2-1; 9 bases are shared with TRBD2. Germline CDR1 reads SGHNT; CDR2 reads YENEEA. This CDR3 is 15 amino acids long. Trimming removed 4 bases from V and 3 bases from J; junction bases left unmatched: 4. This CDR3 is CASSSRGGIYNEQFF. CDR3 DNA, as far as it was read: TGTGCCAGCAGCTCGCGGGGGGGGATCTACAATGAG.

In the case of this clone: The CDR3 goes on 3 residues after the read ends, and that part is filled in from the germline J gene. The chain has TRBV5-5 and TRBJ1-1; no definite D call. The CDR3 is 12 residues long. The germline V and J ends were trimmed by 4 bases and 1 base, with 5 bases remaining between them. Germline assignment: CDR1 SGHKS and CDR2 YYEKEE (reference sequence). Incomplete CDR3 DNA: TGTGCCAGCAGCGCGGGGAACACTGAA. The encoded protein is CASSAGNTE. The entire CDR3 sequence reads CASSAGNTEAFF.

Notes on this clone: The observed sequence ends 3 residues before the CDR3 terminus, with the missing tail filled in from the germline J gene. The chain is built from TRBV6-4 and TRBJ2-7; perhaps TRBD1 as D (5 bases). V was cut by 3 bases and J by 2 bases, with 14 bases left in between. Germline values: CDR1 MRHNA, CDR2 SNTAGT. CDR3 length: 15 residues. The CDR3 bases that were read are TGTGCCAGCAGTGAGACAGTTCTTCTTACCTACGAG. Translated, it gives CASSETVLLTYE. The CDR3 in full is CASSETVLLTYEQYF.

A note on this clone: The CDR3 end falls 3 residues outside the read, so it is completed with the germline J gene. The rearrangement uses TRBV2 and TRBJ1-3, with D perhaps TRBD1 (5 bases). V lost 7 bases and J 6 bases, leaving 13 bases between the germline ends. The CDR3 totals 13 residues. Germline CDR1 is SNHLY and CDR2 is FYNNEI. CDR3 residues: CASTWQGLNTIYF. The CDR3 DNA, read in part, is TGTGCCAGCACGTGGCAGGGATTAAACACC.

The sequenced CDR3 bases are TGTGCCAGCAGCTTAGATCAGCGG. Protein product: CASSLDQR. The full-length CDR3 reads as CASSLDQRLFF. The chain employs TRBV11-2 and TRBJ2-2; D gene ambiguous. The CDR3 goes on 3 residues after the read ends, and that part is filled in from the germline J gene. This CDR3 has 11 residues. Germline V gene sequence: CDR1 SGHAT, CDR2 FQNNGV.

To note about this clone: The read stops 3 residues short of the end of the CDR3; the missing end is completed from the germline J gene. V usage is TRBV11-2 and J usage is TRBJ2-3; D ambiguous. From germline, CDR1 is SGHAT and CDR2 FQNNGV. V lost 6 bases, J lost 7 bases, and 8 bases lay in between. This CDR3 region has 11 residues. The CDR3 loop is CASRVTNTQYF. The CDR3 DNA, read in part, is TGTGCCAGCAGAGTGACAAATACG. The full variable domain, rest sourced from reference TRBV11-2 and TRBJ2-3, is EAGVAQSPRYKIIEKRQSVAFWCNPISGHATLYWYQQILGQGPKLLIQFQNNGVVDDSQLPKDRFSAERLKGVDSTLKIQPAKLEDSAVYLCASRVTNTQYFGPGTRLTVL.